The subject of this entry is one TCR beta chain. Its antigen is undetermined. The sample belongs to a study of blood T cells in healthy people across ages. Study-wide results and limits: In the absence of known donor CMV status, changes in expanded clonotypes were possibly confounded.

The germline V gene has CDR1 MNHEY and CDR2 SVGEGT. The length of the CDR3 is 21 residues. The authors ran a second PCR of about 6 to 11 cycles using a sample-barcoded 5' primer and a J-beta primer mix. TCRdb called the 5' RACE reads again in MiXCR, with one record for every CDR3 protein. The data hold approximately 320,000 distinct CDR3 sequences, with around 30% observed a single time. The sequence came from a woman in her 70s in good health. The sequenced sample was blood. The J gene is TRBJ2-5, the V gene TRBV6-2 or TRBV6-3; 9 positions match TRBD2. The J call may be faulty, since TRBJ2-7 better matches the DNA end. DNA of the CDR3: TGTGCCAGCAGTTACTCCCCCGAGATGGGACGTGGACTAGCGCGCTCCTACGAGCAGTACTTC. Protein product: CASSYSPEMGRGLARSYEQYF.